This T cell receptor (beta chain) emerged from a study of T cells in Graves' hyperthyroidism and ophthalmopathy. RNA transcripts provided the source from which TCR beta CDR3 regions were amplified. RT-PCR in the first round (using the HTBI primer set) targeted the TCR CDR3. MiXCR was run by TCRdb on the multiplex PCR reads, yielding one entry per CDR3 protein. In the table there are 350,000 to 450,000 distinct CDR3 sequences, 11% to 15% of which are singletons. Germline CDR1 and CDR2: MDHEN and SYDVKM. The CDR3 is made up of 13 amino acids. After removal of 4 bases from V and 5 bases from J, the junction contained 3 bases not matched to a gene. This clonotype was recorded many times.

This clonotype originated in a woman in her sixties with Graves' hyperthyroidism. The chain combines TRBV28 with TRBJ2-3; TRBD2 agrees at 7 bases. The material sequenced was blood. CDR3 residues: CASSYPGGDTQYF. CDR3 nucleotide sequence: TGTGCCAGCAGTTACCCGGGGGGAGATACGCAGTATTTT.